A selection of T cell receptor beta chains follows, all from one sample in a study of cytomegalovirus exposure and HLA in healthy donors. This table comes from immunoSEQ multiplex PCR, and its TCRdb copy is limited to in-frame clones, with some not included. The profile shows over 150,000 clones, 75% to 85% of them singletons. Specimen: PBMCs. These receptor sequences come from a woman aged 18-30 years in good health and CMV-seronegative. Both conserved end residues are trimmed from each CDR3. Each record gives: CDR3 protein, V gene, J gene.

CDR3 protein: ASSIEQGRGYT; V gene: TRBV19; J gene: TRBJ1-2
CDR3 protein: ASSVKVWDREGGQPQH; V gene: TRBV9; J gene: TRBJ1-5
CDR3 protein: ASSQSPRTVNTEAF; V gene: TRBV23-1; J gene: TRBJ1-1
CDR3 protein: ASGLVETGLGYT; V gene: TRBV12-5; J gene: TRBJ1-2
CDR3 protein: ASSTQGGYEQY; V gene: TRBV19; J gene: .
CDR3 protein: ASSIDREYEQY; V gene: TRBV19; J gene: TRBJ2-7
CDR3 protein: ASSSPRGPFGYT; V gene: TRBV28; J gene: TRBJ1-2
CDR3 protein: ASSLSRRGLSPLH; V gene: TRBV5-1; J gene: TRBJ1-6
CDR3 protein: ASSLTPPRSGYNEQF; V gene: TRBV5-1; J gene: TRBJ2-1
CDR3 protein: AWSVQVFEKLF; V gene: TRBV30; J gene: TRBJ1-4
CDR3 protein: ASSPGERGDTDTQY; V gene: TRBV6-4; J gene: TRBJ2-3
CDR3 protein: ASSQDRDNTIY; V gene: TRBV5-4; J gene: TRBJ1-3
CDR3 protein: ASRSGQGPEKLF; V gene: TRBV27; J gene: TRBJ1-4
CDR3 protein: ASSFFRRGDQSDTQY; V gene: TRBV28; J gene: TRBJ2-3
CDR3 protein: ASSYRDSFSYEQY; V gene: TRBV7-9; J gene: TRBJ2-7
CDR3 protein: ASSGSSGNLPGELF; V gene: TRBV7-3; J gene: TRBJ2-2
CDR3 protein: ASSLGDIAGANNEQF; V gene: TRBV5-1; J gene: TRBJ2-1
CDR3 protein: ASSLTSGSYEQY; V gene: TRBV11-2; J gene: TRBJ2-7
CDR3 protein: ASSLGLAYNEQF; V gene: TRBV7-9; J gene: TRBJ2-1
CDR3 protein: ASGNVYGGTDNEQF; V gene: TRBV28; J gene: TRBJ2-1
CDR3 protein: ASSQGGNEKLF; V gene: TRBV4-1; J gene: TRBJ1-4
CDR3 protein: ASSLRQPGNTIY; V gene: TRBV5-1; J gene: TRBJ1-3
CDR3 protein: ASSLAQPNNYGYT; V gene: TRBV7-9; J gene: TRBJ1-2
CDR3 protein: ASSQSPSEGGQETQY; V gene: TRBV23-1; J gene: TRBJ2-5
CDR3 protein: ASSVNSGNTIY; V gene: TRBV14; J gene: TRBJ1-3
CDR3 protein: ASSPFDYGYT; V gene: TRBV5-1; J gene: TRBJ1-2